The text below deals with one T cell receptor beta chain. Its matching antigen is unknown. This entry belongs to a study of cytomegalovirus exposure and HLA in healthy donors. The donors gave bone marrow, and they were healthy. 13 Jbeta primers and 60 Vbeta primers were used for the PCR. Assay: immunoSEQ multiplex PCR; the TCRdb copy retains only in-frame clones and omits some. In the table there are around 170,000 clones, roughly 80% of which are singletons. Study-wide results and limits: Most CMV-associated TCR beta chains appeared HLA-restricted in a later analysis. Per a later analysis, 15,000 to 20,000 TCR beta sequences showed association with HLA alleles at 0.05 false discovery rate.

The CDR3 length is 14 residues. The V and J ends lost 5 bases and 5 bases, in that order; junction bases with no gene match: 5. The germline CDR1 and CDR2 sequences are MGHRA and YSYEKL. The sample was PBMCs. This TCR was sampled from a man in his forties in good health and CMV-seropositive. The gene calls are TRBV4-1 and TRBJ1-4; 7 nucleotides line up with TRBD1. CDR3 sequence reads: CASSREQGNEKLFF. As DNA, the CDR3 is TGCGCCAGCAGCAGGGAACAGGGGAATGAAAAACTGTTTTTT.